What follows is one T cell receptor (beta chain) and its context. Antigen unknown. Generated by immunoSEQ multiplex PCR, the TCRdb table keeps only in-frame clones and is missing some. This sample has almost 80,000 clones, with 87% found just once. This CDR3 is built from 17 residues. Trimming removed 5 bases from V and 4 bases from J, with 21 bases in between. CDR1 is MNHNY and CDR2 is SVGAGI in the germline V gene (reference sequence). These data originate in a study of T cell responses to AZD1222 COVID-19 vaccine. Study findings and constraints: The study sampled repertoires only after the peak T cell response. The study found vaccine-associated CD4 TCRs spanning spike, dominant at 160-218 and 743-854. There were mostly white British donors and more females than males, and clonal diversity was possibly underestimated.

Here the sequenced sample was peripheral blood, taken on day 0 of AZD1222 vaccination. The V and J genes are TRBV6-6 and TRBJ1-3, with TRBD1 as a possible D gene (6 bases). The clonotype originates from an adult in good health. The CDR3 DNA sequence: TGTGCCAGCAGTCAACGCAGCAGACAGGCCAGGGGAAACACCATATATTTT. This gives the protein CASSQRSRQARGNTIYF.